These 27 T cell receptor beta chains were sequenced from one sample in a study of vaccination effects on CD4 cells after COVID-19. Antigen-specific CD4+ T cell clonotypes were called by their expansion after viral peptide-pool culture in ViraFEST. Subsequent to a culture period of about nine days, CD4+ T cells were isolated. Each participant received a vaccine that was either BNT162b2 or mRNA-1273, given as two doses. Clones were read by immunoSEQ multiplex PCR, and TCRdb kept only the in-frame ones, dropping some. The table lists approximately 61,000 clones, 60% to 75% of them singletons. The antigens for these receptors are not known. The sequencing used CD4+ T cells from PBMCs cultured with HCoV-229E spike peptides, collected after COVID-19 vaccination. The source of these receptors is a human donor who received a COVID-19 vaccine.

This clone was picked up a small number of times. DNA for the CDR3: TGTGCCAGCAGTTACCAAGAGACCCAGTACTTC. It specifies CASSYQETQYF. The chain employs TRBV2 and TRBJ2-5; no clear D gene. Per germline, CDR1 SNHLY and CDR2 FYNNEI. This CDR3 contains 11 residues. Trimming cost V 5 bases and J 0 bases, with 1 base left between them.

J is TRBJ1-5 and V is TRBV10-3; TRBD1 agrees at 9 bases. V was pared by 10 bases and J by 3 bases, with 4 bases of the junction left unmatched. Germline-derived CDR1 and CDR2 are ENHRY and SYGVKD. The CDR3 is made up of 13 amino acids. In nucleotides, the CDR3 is TGTGCCACCGGGACAGGGAACAATCAGCCCCAGCATTTT. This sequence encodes CATGTGNNQPQHF.

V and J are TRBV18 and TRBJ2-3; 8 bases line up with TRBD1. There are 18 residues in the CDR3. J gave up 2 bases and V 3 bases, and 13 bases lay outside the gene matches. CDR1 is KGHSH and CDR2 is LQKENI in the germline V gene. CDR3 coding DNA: TGTGCCAGCTCACCCAACAACCAGGGGGCCCCTTTCACAGATACGCAGTATTTT. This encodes CASSPNNQGAPFTDTQYF.

The CDR3 DNA is TGTGCCAGTAGTATAGATCAGAGTTCCACAGATACGCAGTATTTT. It is translated as CASSIDQSSTDTQYF. The V gene is TRBV19, the J gene TRBJ2-3; D gene unclear. The CDR3 has 15 residues. The V gene lost 0 bases and the J gene lost 2 bases, with 9 bases spanning the gap. CDR1 and CDR2 from the germline V gene are LNHDA and SQIVND (reference sequence).

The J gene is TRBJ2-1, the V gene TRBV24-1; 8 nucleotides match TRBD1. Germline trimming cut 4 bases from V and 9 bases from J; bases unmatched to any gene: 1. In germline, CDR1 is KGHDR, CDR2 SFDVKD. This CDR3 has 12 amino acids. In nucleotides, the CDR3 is TGTGCCACCAGTGAAGGACAGGGTGAGCAGTTCTTC. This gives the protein CATSEGQGEQFF.

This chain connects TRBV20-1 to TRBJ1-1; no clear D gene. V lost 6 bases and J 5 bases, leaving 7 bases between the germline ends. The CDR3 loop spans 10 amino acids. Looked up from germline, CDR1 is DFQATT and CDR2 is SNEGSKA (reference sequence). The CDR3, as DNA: TGCAGTGCCGGGCAGACTGAAGCTTTCTTT. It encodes CSAGQTEAFF.

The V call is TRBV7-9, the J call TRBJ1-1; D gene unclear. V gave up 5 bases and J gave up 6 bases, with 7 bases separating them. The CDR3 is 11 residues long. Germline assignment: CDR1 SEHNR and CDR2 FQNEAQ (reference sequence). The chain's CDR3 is CASSRIAEAFF. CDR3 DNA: TGTGCCAGCAGCCGAATCGCTGAAGCTTTCTTT.

The CDR3 region has the DNA TGTGCTAGTGGTTTGTCCCAGGGGCCCAGCTATGGCTACACCTTC. Translation gives CASGLSQGPSYGYTF. The rearrangement links TRBV12-5 to TRBJ1-2; D may be TRBD1 (6 bases). Trimming shortened V by 2 bases and J by 4 bases, and 14 bases separated the two germline ends. The CDR3 contains 15 residues. Germline V lookup: CDR1 LGHNT, CDR2 FRNRAP.

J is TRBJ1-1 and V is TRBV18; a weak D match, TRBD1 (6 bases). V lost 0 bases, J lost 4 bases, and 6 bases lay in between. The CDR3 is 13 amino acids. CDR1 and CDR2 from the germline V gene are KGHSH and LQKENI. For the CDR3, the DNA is TGTGCCAGCTCACCACCGGGGGCCACTGAAGCTTTCTTT. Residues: CASSPPGATEAFF.

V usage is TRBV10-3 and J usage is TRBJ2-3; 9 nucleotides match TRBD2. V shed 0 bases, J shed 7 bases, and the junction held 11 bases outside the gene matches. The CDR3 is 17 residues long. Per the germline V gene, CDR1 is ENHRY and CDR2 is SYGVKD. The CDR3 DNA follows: TGTGCCATCAGTGAGTCGTTTGAGCGCGGGGGGGCTAATACGCAGTATTTT. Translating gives CAISESFERGGANTQYF.

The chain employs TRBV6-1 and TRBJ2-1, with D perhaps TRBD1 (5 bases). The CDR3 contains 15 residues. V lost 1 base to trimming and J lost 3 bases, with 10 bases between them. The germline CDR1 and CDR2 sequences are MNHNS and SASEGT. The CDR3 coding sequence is TGTGCCAGCAGTGAAGAACAGGACCTCTACAATGAGCAGTTCTTC. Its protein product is CASSEEQDLYNEQFF.

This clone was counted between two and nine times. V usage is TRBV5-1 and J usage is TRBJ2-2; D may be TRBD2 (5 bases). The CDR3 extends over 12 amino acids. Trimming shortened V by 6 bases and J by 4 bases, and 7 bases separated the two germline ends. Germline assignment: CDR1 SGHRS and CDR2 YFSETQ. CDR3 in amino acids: CASMRVTGELFF. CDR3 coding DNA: TGCGCCAGCATGAGGGTCACCGGGGAGCTGTTTTTT.

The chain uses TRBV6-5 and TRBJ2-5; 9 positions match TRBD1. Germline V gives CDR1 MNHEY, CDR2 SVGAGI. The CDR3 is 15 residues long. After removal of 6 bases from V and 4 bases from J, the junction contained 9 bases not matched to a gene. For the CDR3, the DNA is TGTGCCAGCAGGCAACCGGGACAGGGTAGAGAGACCCAGTACTTC. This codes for CASRQPGQGRETQYF.

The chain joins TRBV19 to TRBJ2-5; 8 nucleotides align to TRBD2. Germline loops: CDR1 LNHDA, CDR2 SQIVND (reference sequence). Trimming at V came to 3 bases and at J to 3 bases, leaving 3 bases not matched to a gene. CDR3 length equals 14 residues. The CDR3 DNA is TGTGCCAGTAGTATTCAACTAGCGGAAGAGACCCAGTACTTC. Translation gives CASSIQLAEETQYF.

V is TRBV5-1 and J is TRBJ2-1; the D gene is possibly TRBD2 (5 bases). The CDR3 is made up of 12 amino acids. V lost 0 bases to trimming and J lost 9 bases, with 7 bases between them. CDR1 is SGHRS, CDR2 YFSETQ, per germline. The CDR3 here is CASSLARGEQFF. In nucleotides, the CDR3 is TGCGCCAGCAGCTTGGCACGGGGTGAGCAGTTCTTC.

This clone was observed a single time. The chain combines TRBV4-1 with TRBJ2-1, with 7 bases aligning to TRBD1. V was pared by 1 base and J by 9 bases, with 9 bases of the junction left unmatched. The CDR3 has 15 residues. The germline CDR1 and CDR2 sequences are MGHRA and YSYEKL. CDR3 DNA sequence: TGCGCCAGCAGCCAAGTCCTACAGGGGTTTGGTGAGCAGTTCTTC. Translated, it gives CASSQVLQGFGEQFF.

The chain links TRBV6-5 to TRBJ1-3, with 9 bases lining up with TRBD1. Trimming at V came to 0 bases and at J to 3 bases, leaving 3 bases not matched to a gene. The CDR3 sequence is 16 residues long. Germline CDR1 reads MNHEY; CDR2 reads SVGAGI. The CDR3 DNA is TGTGCCAGCAGTTACTCCGGGACAGGGAGTGGAAACACCATATATTTT. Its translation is CASSYSGTGSGNTIYF.

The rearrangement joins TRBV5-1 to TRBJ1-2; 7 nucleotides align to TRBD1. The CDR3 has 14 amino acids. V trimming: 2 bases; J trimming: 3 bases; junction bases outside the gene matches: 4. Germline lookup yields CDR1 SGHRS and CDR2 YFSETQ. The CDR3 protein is CASSLSGGDYGYTF. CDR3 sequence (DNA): TGCGCCAGCAGCTTATCAGGGGGAGACTATGGCTACACCTTC.

DNA of the CDR3: TGTGCCAGCAGCTTGGACAGGGTTGAAGAGACCCAGTACTTC. Translation: CASSLDRVEETQYF. The rearrangement uses TRBV5-6 and TRBJ2-5, with TRBD1 as a possible D gene (6 bases). The V end lost 0 bases, the J end lost 3 bases, and 9 bases lay between the germline ends. CDR1 SGHDT and CDR2 YYEEEE come from the germline V gene. The CDR3 is 14 amino acids.

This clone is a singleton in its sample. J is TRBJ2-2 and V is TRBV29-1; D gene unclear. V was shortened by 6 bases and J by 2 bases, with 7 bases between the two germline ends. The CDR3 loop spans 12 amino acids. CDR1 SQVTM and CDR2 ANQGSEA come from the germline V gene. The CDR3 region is CSVAHNTGELFF. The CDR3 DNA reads TGCAGCGTGGCACACAACACCGGGGAGCTGTTTTTT.

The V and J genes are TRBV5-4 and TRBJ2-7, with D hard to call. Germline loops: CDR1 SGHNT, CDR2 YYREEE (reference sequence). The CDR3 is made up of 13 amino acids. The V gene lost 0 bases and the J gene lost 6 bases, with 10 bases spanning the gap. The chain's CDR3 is CASSLDNVVEQYV. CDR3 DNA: TGTGCCAGCAGCTTGGACAATGTCGTCGAGCAGTACGTC.

The CDR3 DNA follows: TGTGCCACCAGCAGCCTCCAATCACATGACTACAATGAGCAGTTCTTC. This codes for CATSSLQSHDYNEQFF. This rearrangement joins TRBV15 to TRBJ2-1; D remains ambiguous. CDR1 LNHNV and CDR2 YYDKDF come from the germline V gene (reference sequence). This CDR3 spans 16 amino acids. V shed 3 bases and J shed 3 bases, with 15 bases lying between them.

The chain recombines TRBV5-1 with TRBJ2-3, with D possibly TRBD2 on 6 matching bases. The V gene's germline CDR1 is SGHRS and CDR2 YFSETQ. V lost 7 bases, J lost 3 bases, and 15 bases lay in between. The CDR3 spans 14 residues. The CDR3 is CASFQTRPTDTQYF. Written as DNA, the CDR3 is TGCGCCAGCTTCCAGACTAGGCCAACAGATACGCAGTATTTT.

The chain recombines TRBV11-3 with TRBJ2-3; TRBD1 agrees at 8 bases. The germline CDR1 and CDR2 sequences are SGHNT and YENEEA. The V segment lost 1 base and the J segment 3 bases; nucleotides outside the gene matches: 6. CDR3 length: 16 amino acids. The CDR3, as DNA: TGTGCCAGCAGCTTAGTTCCAGGGGGCCGAACAGATACGCAGTATTTT. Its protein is CASSLVPGGRTDTQYF.

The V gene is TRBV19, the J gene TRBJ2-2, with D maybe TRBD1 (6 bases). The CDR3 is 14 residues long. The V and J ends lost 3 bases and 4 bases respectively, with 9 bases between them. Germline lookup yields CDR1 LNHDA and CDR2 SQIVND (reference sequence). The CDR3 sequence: CASSIEGGTGELFF. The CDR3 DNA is TGTGCCAGTAGTATCGAAGGGGGCACCGGGGAGCTGTTTTTT.

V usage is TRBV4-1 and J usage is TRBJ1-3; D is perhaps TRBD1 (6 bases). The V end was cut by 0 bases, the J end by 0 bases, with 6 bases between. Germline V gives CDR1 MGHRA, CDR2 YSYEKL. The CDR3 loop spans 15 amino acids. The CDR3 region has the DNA TGCGCCAGCAGCCAAGACAGGGGCTCTGGAAACACCATATATTTT. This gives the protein CASSQDRGSGNTIYF.

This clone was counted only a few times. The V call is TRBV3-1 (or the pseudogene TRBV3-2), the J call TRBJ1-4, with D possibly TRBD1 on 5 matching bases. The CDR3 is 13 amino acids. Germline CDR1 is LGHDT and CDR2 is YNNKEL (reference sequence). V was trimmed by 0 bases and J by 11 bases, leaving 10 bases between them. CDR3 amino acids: CASSQDEGRKLFF. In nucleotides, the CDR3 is TGTGCCAGCAGCCAAGATGAGGGGAGGAAACTGTTTTTT.